Shown below are 23 T cell receptor beta chains from a single sample sequenced in a study of blood T cell repertoires in COVID-19 (TCRdb year 2020). Library preparation was by the immunoSEQ multiplex PCR assay. The table was pulled from immuneACCESS by TCRdb, which kept in-frame rearrangements only. Such tables lose some clones; where checked, under half of the loss comes from unresolved V genes, and the rest has no known cause. This sample comprises 130,000 to 150,000 clones, more than 75% of them detected only once. Approximately 4.2% of the sample rests with the top ten. The sample consisted of peripheral blood. All receptors come from a woman between 35 and 50 years old with acute or convalescent COVID-19.

This rearrangement joins TRBV7-9 to TRBJ1-2, with TRBD1 matching 7 bases. The CDR3 is made up of 12 amino acids. Germline V CDR1 and CDR2: SEHNR, FQNEAQ (reference sequence). With 8 bases clipped from V and 4 bases from J, the junction kept 4 bases outside the gene matches. The CDR3 DNA sequence: TGTGCCAGCGGGACAGAGTTCTATGGCTACACCTTC. The encoded protein is CASGTEFYGYTF.

This chain uses TRBV6-4 with TRBJ2-3; no clear D gene. V was trimmed by 2 bases and J by 2 bases, leaving 5 bases between them. This CDR3 is 13 amino acids long. The germline V gene encodes CDR1 MRHNA and CDR2 SNTAGT. The CDR3 DNA reads TGTGCCAGCAGTGACGGAGACACAGATACGCAGTATTTT. Translated, it gives CASSDGDTDTQYF.

V is TRBV10-3 and J is TRBJ1-2; TRBD1 matches at 10 bases. The V segment lost 0 bases and the J segment 14 bases; nucleotides outside the gene matches: 9. Germline values: CDR1 ENHRY, CDR2 SYGVKD. The CDR3 is made up of 14 amino acids. The CDR3 nucleotides read TGTGCCATCAGTGAGTCGGACAGGGGGTATTCAATTACCTTC. Translated: CAISESDRGYSITF.

The CDR3 DNA reads as TGTGCCAGCAGTTCTATGAGCCCCCTTTTAGCCAAAAACATTCAGTACTTC. Translation gives CASSSMSPLLAKNIQYF. The V call is TRBV27, the J call TRBJ2-4; no reliable D call. From germline, CDR1 is MNHEY and CDR2 SMNVEV (reference sequence). Trimming shortened V by 4 bases and J by 0 bases, and 16 bases separated the two germline ends. The CDR3 runs 17 residues.

The chain recombines TRBV10-3 with TRBJ1-2; tentatively, D is TRBD1 (5 bases). CDR1 and CDR2 from the germline V gene are ENHRY and SYGVKD. Trimming took off 8 bases at V and 2 bases at J, with 12 bases between the two ends. CDR3 length: 13 amino acids. CDR3 bases: TGTGCCATCCTAGACAGCCTAAACTATGGCTACACCTTC. As protein: CAILDSLNYGYTF.

The chain is built from TRBV4-1 and TRBJ1-3; 8 nucleotides match TRBD1. Germline V gene data show CDR1 as MGHRA and CDR2 as YSYEKL. V was clipped by 2 bases and J by 5 bases; unmatched bases: 5. The CDR3 runs to 15 residues. The CDR3 DNA reads as TGCGCCAGCAGCCAACCACGGACAGGGAGAAACACCATATATTTT. It translates to CASSQPRTGRNTIYF.

V is TRBV7-9 and J is TRBJ2-5; 13 bases align to TRBD2. CDR3 length: 17 residues. The germline V gene encodes CDR1 SEHNR and CDR2 FQNEAQ (reference sequence). V lost 3 bases to trimming and J lost 5 bases; unmatched junction nucleotides: 9. CDR3 amino acids: CASSFGGLAGAQETQYF. CDR3 DNA sequence: TGTGCCAGCAGCTTCGGCGGACTAGCGGGGGCCCAGGAGACCCAGTACTTC.

The chain uses TRBV13 and TRBJ2-5, with 13 positions matching TRBD2. The CDR3 has 17 amino acids. V was pared by 0 bases and J by 3 bases, with 4 bases of the junction left unmatched. The germline CDR1 and CDR2 sequences are PRHDT and FYEKMQ (reference sequence). The CDR3 coding sequence is TGTGCCAGCAGCTTAGGCGGGACTAGCGGGGATAAAGAGACCCAGTACTTC. The encoded protein is CASSLGGTSGDKETQYF.

This clone was seen a single time. The chain's CDR3 is CASSYSRGLYGYTF. For the CDR3, the DNA is TGTGCCAGCAGTTACTCGAGGGGGCTCTATGGCTACACCTTC. This sequence joins TRBV6-5 and TRBJ1-2, with TRBD1 matching over 7 bases. The length of the CDR3 is 14 residues. The V gene's germline CDR1 is MNHEY and CDR2 SVGAGI. The ends lost 0 bases at V and 4 bases at J; junction bases unmatched: 2.

The chain recombines TRBV2 with TRBJ1-3; TRBD1 agrees at 7 bases. V shed 6 bases, J shed 3 bases, and the junction held 11 bases outside the gene matches. The CDR3 has 16 residues. Germline V gene sequence: CDR1 SNHLY, CDR2 FYNNEI. The CDR3 DNA reads TGTGCCAGCAGCGGGACAGCCGTAAGACGTGGAAACACCATATATTTT. Translating gives CASSGTAVRRGNTIYF.

The chain is built from TRBV5-4 and TRBJ2-1; 13 nucleotides match TRBD2. CDR3 length: 13 residues. Germline CDR1 is SGHNT and CDR2 is YYREEE (reference sequence). V dropped 5 bases and J dropped 9; count of bases not matched to a gene: 2. The CDR3 region is CASRLAGGGEQFF. The CDR3 bases are TGTGCCAGCAGACTAGCGGGAGGGGGTGAGCAGTTCTTC.

The chain couples TRBV5-1 to TRBJ1-2; a weak D match, TRBD1 (5 bases). From germline, CDR1 is SGHRS and CDR2 YFSETQ. V was pared by 0 bases and J by 3 bases, with 12 bases between. The CDR3 is 15 amino acids. For the CDR3, the DNA is TGCGCCAGCAGCTTGGGGGGCGCGAAGGACTATGGCTACACCTTC. Translated: CASSLGGAKDYGYTF.

V gene TRBV5-1 combines with J gene TRBJ1-6, with 8 nucleotides matching TRBD1. The germline V gene encodes CDR1 SGHRS and CDR2 YFSETQ. The CDR3 extends over 18 amino acids. V lost 0 bases, J lost 0 bases, and 5 bases stayed unmatched. The CDR3 coding sequence is TGCGCCAGCAGCTTGGGGGGACAGGTCAGCTCCTATAATTCACCCCTCCACTTT. Translated, it gives CASSLGGQVSSYNSPLHF.

The rearrangement uses TRBV28 and TRBJ1-6, with D unclear. The germline V gene encodes CDR1 MDHEN and CDR2 SYDVKM. Trimming pared 4 bases from V and 4 bases from J, leaving 14 bases between. CDR3 length: 16 residues. CDR3 in DNA: TGTGCCAGCAGTTATACTGTTGGGCAGTATAATTCACCCCTCCACTTT. Protein: CASSYTVGQYNSPLHF. Full variable domain (missing parts from reference TRBV28 and TRBJ1-6): DVKVTQSSRYLVKRTGEKVFLECVQDMDHENMFWYRQDPGLGLRLIYFSYDVKMKEKGDIPEGYSVSREKKERFSLILESASTNQTSMYLCASSYTVGQYNSPLHFGNGTRLTVT.

This chain uses TRBV27 with TRBJ1-1, with D hard to call. CDR1 and CDR2 (germline): MNHEY, SMNVEV (reference sequence). V lost 5 bases and J lost 4, with 11 bases in between. The CDR3 has 13 residues. The CDR3, as DNA: TGTGCCAGCAGTAACAACATAGCCACTGAAGCTTTCTTT. Translating gives CASSNNIATEAFF.

J is TRBJ2-1 and V is TRBV2, with D perhaps matching TRBD2 (5 bases). Per the germline V gene, CDR1 is SNHLY and CDR2 is FYNNEI. Trimming left V 7 bases short and J 2 bases short, with 15 bases between. The CDR3 has 15 residues. Here the CDR3 DNA reads TGTGCCAGCACCCGGGTCGGGGTTACCTACAATGAGCAGTTCTTC. Translation gives CASTRVGVTYNEQFF. Using reference TRBV2 and TRBJ2-1 for the parts outside the CDR3, the full variable domain is EPEVTQTPSHQVTQMGQEVILRCVPISNHLYFYWYRQILGQKVEFLVSFYNNEISEKSEIFDDQFSVERPDGSNFTLKIRSTKLEDSAMYFCASTRVGVTYNEQFFGPGTRLTVL.

The rearrangement uses TRBV12-3 or TRBV12-4 and TRBJ1-1, with unresolved D. V was cut by 1 base and J by 6 bases, with 9 bases left in between. CDR3 length: 13 residues. CDR3 loop: CASSLVGLSEAFF. The DNA for the CDR3 is TGTGCCAGCAGTTTAGTCGGGTTATCTGAAGCTTTCTTT.

V gene TRBV7-2 combines with J gene TRBJ2-7, with D maybe TRBD2 (6 bases). The germline V gene encodes CDR1 SGHTA and CDR2 FQGNSA. V was trimmed by 4 bases and J by 3 bases, leaving 10 bases between them. The CDR3 consists of 13 residues. CDR3 sequence: CASSSSVDYEQYF. The CDR3 DNA sequence: TGTGCCAGCAGCTCTAGCGTCGACTACGAGCAGTACTTC. Combining the CDR3 with reference TRBV7-2 and TRBJ2-7 gives the whole variable domain GAGVSQSPSNKVTEKGKDVELRCDPISGHTALYWYRQSLGQGLEFLIYFQGNSAPDKSGLPSDRFSAERTGGSVSTLTIQRTQQEDSAVYLCASSSSVDYEQYFGPGTRLTVT.

The chain is built from TRBV7-9 and TRBJ1-6; possible D gene TRBD1, 5 bases. With 11 bases removed from V and 3 bases from J, the gap between germline ends came to 8 bases. Germline V lookup: CDR1 SEHNR, CDR2 FQNEAQ (reference sequence). The CDR3 is 12 residues long. CDR3 sequence: CASRDYNSPLHF. CDR3 nucleotide sequence: TGTGCCTCCAGGGACTATAATTCACCCCTCCACTTT.

J is TRBJ2-6 and V is TRBV7-9, with 8 positions matching TRBD2. In germline, CDR1 is SEHNR, CDR2 FQNEAQ (reference sequence). The CDR3 sequence is 19 residues long. The ends lost 5 bases at V and 0 bases at J; junction bases unmatched: 12. CDR3 bases: TGTGCCAGCAGCCCTGGTCGGGGGGGAGGGATCTCTGGGGCCAACGTCCTGACTTTC. This codes for CASSPGRGGGISGANVLTF.

The chain is built from TRBV4-1 and TRBJ2-1; perhaps TRBD2 as D (5 bases). Per germline, CDR1 MGHRA and CDR2 YSYEKL. With 2 bases removed from V and 0 bases from J, the gap between germline ends came to 11 bases. CDR3 length: 16 residues. The CDR3 DNA is TGCGCCAGCAGCCAATACTCCCGGGGCTCCTACAATGAGCAGTTCTTC. Translation gives CASSQYSRGSYNEQFF.

This chain joins TRBV4-3 and TRBJ2-7; 7 bases match TRBD1. Germline V gives CDR1 LGHNA, CDR2 YSLEER. V lost 0 bases to trimming and J lost 1 base; unmatched junction nucleotides: 6. CDR3 length: 16 amino acids. The CDR3 coding sequence is TGCGCCAGCAGCCAAGACCACCGACAGGGTTCCTACGAGCAGTACTTC. Amino acid sequence: CASSQDHRQGSYEQYF.

This chain connects TRBV7-9 to TRBJ1-1; 8 bases fit TRBD1. The germline V gene encodes CDR1 SEHNR and CDR2 FQNEAQ (reference sequence). The J segment lost 5 bases and the V segment lost 5 bases, leaving 7 bases of the junction unmatched. There are 14 residues in the CDR3. The CDR3 is CASSLGQGKTEAFF. The CDR3 DNA sequence: TGTGCCAGCAGCCTCGGACAGGGAAAGACTGAAGCTTTCTTT.